The rows below give T cell receptor beta chains drawn from one sample of a study of cytotoxic CD8 clonotypes in ibrutinib-treated CLL. Here immunoSEQ multiplex PCR was the method, and the copy in TCRdb shows in-frame clones only, minus some. The sample holds approximately 130,000 clones, under 90% seen once. The starting material was PBMCs, obtained after 24 months of ibrutinib treatment. The receptors here all came from a human donor with chronic lymphocytic leukemia. The conserved cysteine and the conserved F or W are not part of the CDR3 here. Each record gives: V gene, CDR3 length, J gene, CDR3 protein.

TRBV7-2	12	TRBJ2-5	ASSLGQMRETQY
TRBV6-6	13	TRBJ1-2	ASSYSGFLNYGYT
TRBV15	16	TRBJ2-2	ATSRDLGQGSNTGELF
TRBV2	11	TRBJ2-5	ASGGRGSETQY
TRBV6-5	13	TRBJ1-6	ASSYIRGDNSPLH
TRBV5-6	12	TRBJ2-3	ASSMGQGTDTQY
TRBV5-1	14	TRBJ1-1	ASSLWNRGLNTEAF
TRBV6-5	9	TRBJ2-1	ASRRGGLQF
TRBV7-2	16	TRBJ1-2	ASSLGAEHRGWSYGYT
TRBV7-6	11	TRBJ1-1	ASSLRTNTEAF
TRBV30	13	TRBJ1-1	AWREPGQGNTEAF
TRBV4-3	12	TRBJ1-4	ASSPDRGYEKLF
TRBV5-4	15	TRBJ2-2	ASSDPGQGVNTGELF
TRBV19	15	TRBJ2-1	ASSLGLAGSSYNEQF
TRBV7-2	15	TRBJ1-1	ASSLRTPAGWRDRRY
TRBV28	15	TRBJ2-5	ASSILSGGAFPETQY
TRBV10-3	12	TRBJ1-1	AITPAQAGTEAF
TRBV5-1	14	TRBJ2-3	ASSKHRQGNSHTQY
TRBV7-9	8	TRBJ2-4	ASGGNIQY
TRBV4-1	15	TRBJ2-2	ASSYGLAGANTGELF
TRBV7-9	12	TRBJ1-6	ASSTQGFDSPLH
TRBV19	13	TRBJ1-2	ASTPGGPDNYGYT
TRBV7-2	15	TRBJ2-3	ASSPRVAGGWADTQY
TRBV2	12	TRBJ2-1	ASRWTAASDEQF
TRBV7-2	12	TRBJ2-1	ASSHQAGGYEQF
TRBV5-4	13	TRBJ2-7	ASSPTLGSSYEQY
TRBV4-3	11	TRBJ1-1	ASSQAGGSEAF
TRBV9	15	TRBJ1-2	ASSASHTSERVYGYT
TRBV7-7	13	TRBJ2-5	ASSLRRGGKETQY
TRBV5-6	14	TRBJ1-3	ASSLGLDRVGNTIY
TRBV10-1	12	TRBJ2-3	ASSGRTVADTQY